The 2 T cell receptor beta chains reported below all come from one sample, sequenced in a study of blood T cell repertoires in COVID-19. Sequenced by immunoSEQ multiplex PCR; TCRdb stores in-frame clones only, minus some. The sample lists approximately 380,000 clones, 70% to 90% seen once, with more than 0.95% in the top ten. The sample taken for sequencing was PBMCs or T cells enriched from blood (not recorded which). The source is a woman aged 18 to 35 who had recovered from COVID-19.

The chain uses TRBV11-3 and TRBJ1-1; D unclear. CDR3 length: 15 amino acids. Germline V lookup: CDR1 SGHNT, CDR2 YENEEA. The V end lost 2 bases, the J end lost 0 bases, and 10 bases lay between the germline ends. The CDR3 reads CASSLPQTLNTEAFF. The DNA of the CDR3 is TGTGCCAGCAGCTTACCCCAGACTTTGAACACTGAAGCTTTCTTT. The full variable domain, with the rest looked up from reference TRBV11-3 and TRBJ1-1, is EAGVVQSPRYKIIEKKQPVAFWCNPISGHNTLYWYLQNLGQGPELLIRYENEEAVDDSQLPKDRFSAERLKGVDSTLKIQPAELGDSAVYLCASSLPQTLNTEAFFGQGTRLTVV.

CDR3 loop: CAIRGTLSYEQYF. As DNA, the CDR3 is TGTGCCATCAGAGGGACTCTCTCCTACGAGCAGTACTTC. The V and J genes are TRBV10-3 and TRBJ2-7; maybe TRBD2 (6 bases). The CDR3 extends over 13 amino acids. V was trimmed by 6 bases and J by 0 bases, leaving 9 bases between them. Germline V lookup: CDR1 ENHRY, CDR2 SYGVKD.